The source of this T cell receptor beta chain is a study of T-cell reconstitution after alpha-beta-depleted transplantation in children. The CDR3 contains 14 residues. The J segment lost 5 bases and the V segment lost 5 bases, leaving 5 bases of the junction unmatched. TCRbeta library preparation incorporated unique molecular identifiers. TCRdb processed the PCR reads anew with MiXCR; each CDR3 protein has one entry. The repertoire holds some 490,000 distinct CDR3 sequences, with about 12% as singletons. This chain joins TRBV12-3 or TRBV12-4 and TRBJ1-5; 8 bases are shared with TRBD1. The sequence was collected from a human donor who donated a stem cell graft to a child with combined immunodeficiency. Specimen: PBMCs from the stem cell graft donor, collected from the stem cell graft. CDR3 bases: TGTGCCAGCAGTCTACAGGGGGTCTATCAGCCCCAGCATTTT. Translated: CASSLQGVYQPQHF.